This T cell receptor beta chain appears in the sequencing data of a study of siplizumab effects on memory and regulatory T cells. Whole-study results and caveats: Memory cells seemed less diverse than naive T cells, which also seemed major contributors to the alloresponse. Researchers could not give a naive or memory phenotype to roughly 75-95% of proliferating CD4+ or CD8+ clones.

This CDR3 spans 13 amino acids. Trimming pared 2 bases from V and 1 base from J, leaving 5 bases between. Germline V gene sequence: CDR1 KGHSY, CDR2 FQNENV. TCRdb's copy holds only in-frame clones and misses some; the assay was immunoSEQ multiplex PCR. Among around 120,000 clones listed, around 94% were seen once. On this clone: The antigen is not known.

The TCR comes from a human donor in good health. Material for sequencing was non-Treg CD4+ T cells sorted from blood. The chain recombines TRBV16 with TRBJ2-5; D not certain. The CDR3 DNA is TGTGCCAGCAGCCAAACTTCCCAAGAGACCCAGTACTTC. It encodes CASSQTSQETQYF.